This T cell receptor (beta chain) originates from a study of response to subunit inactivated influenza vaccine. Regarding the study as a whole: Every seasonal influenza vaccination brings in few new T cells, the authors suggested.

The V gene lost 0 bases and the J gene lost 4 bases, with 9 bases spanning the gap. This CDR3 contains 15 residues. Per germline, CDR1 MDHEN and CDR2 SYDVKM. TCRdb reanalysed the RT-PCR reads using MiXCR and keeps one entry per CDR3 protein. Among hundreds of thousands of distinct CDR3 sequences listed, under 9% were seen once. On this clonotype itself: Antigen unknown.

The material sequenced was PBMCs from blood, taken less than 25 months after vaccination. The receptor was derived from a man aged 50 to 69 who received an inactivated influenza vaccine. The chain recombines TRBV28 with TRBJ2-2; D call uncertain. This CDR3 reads CASSLWDRTTGELFF. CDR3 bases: TGTGCCAGCAGTTTATGGGACCGAACCACCGGGGAGCTGTTTTTT.